These 26 T cell receptor beta chains share one sample of origin, sequenced in a study of blood T cell repertoires in COVID-19. This table comes from immunoSEQ multiplex PCR, and its TCRdb copy is limited to in-frame clones, with some not included. The sample consists of roughly 250,000 clones, 75% to 90% of them appearing once. Sequences were obtained from peripheral blood. The receptors come from a man aged 30 to 45 with acute or convalescent COVID-19.

This chain uses TRBV28 with TRBJ1-2; D possibly corresponds to TRBD1 (5 bases). The germline gives CDR1 MDHEN, CDR2 SYDVKM. This CDR3 region has 14 residues. The ends were cut back, 6 bases at V and 7 bases at J, with 18 bases in the middle. DNA for the CDR3: TGTGCCAGCAGGGCCCGGGCAGGGAGGTCTGGCTACACCTTC. Protein: CASRARAGRSGYTF.

This clone has more than one count but fewer than ten. The rearrangement uses TRBV3-1 (or the pseudogene TRBV3-2) and TRBJ1-5; D gene unclear. The germline gives CDR1 LGHDT, CDR2 YNNKEL (reference sequence). This CDR3 has 16 amino acids. Trimming shortened V by 4 bases and J by 2 bases, and 15 bases separated the two germline ends. The DNA of the CDR3 is TGTGCCAGCAGCCCGAGGACTCTGGGAGGCAATCAGCCCCAGCATTTT. It yields the protein CASSPRTLGGNQPQHF.

The rearrangement links TRBV12-5 to TRBJ2-7, with D perhaps matching TRBD2 (5 bases). This CDR3 is 14 amino acids long. Trimming pared 0 bases from V and 3 bases from J, leaving 9 bases between. Germline V lookup: CDR1 LGHNT, CDR2 FRNRAP. The CDR3 coding sequence is TGTGCTAGTGGTTTGGTGCCAGACTACTACGAGCAGTACTTC. Translated, it gives CASGLVPDYYEQYF.

This clone came up once. The rearrangement links TRBV15 to TRBJ1-4, with D uncertain. V lost 7 bases and J 6 bases, leaving 9 bases between the germline ends. Germline V gene lookup returns CDR1 LNHNV and CDR2 YYDKDF (reference sequence). This CDR3 is built from 12 residues. For the CDR3, the DNA is TGTGCCACCAAGAAGTCGGATGAAAAACTGTTTTTT. This encodes CATKKSDEKLFF.

The chain uses TRBV18 and TRBJ1-4; 10 bases fit TRBD1. This CDR3 region has 16 residues. Germline V gene data show CDR1 as KGHSH and CDR2 as LQKENI. V gave up 6 bases and J gave up 0 bases; unmatched junction bases: 4. The CDR3 loop is CASSEGTGATNEKLFF. CDR3 sequence (DNA): TGTGCCAGCTCGGAAGGGACAGGGGCAACTAATGAAAAACTGTTTTTT.

The genes are TRBV10-1 and TRBJ1-6; D unclear. V was trimmed by 5 bases and J by 1 base, leaving 6 bases between them. Germline values: CDR1 WNHNN, CDR2 SYGVQD (reference sequence). This CDR3 spans 14 amino acids. CDR3 sequence: CASSTGSYNSPLHF. The CDR3 coding sequence is TGCGCCAGCAGTACGGGTTCCTATAATTCACCCCTCCACTTT.

This clone showed up just a few times. This CDR3 reads CASSNGEGPLVAGYTF. The CDR3 nucleotides are TGTGCCAGTAGTAACGGGGAGGGACCGCTGGTAGCTGGCTACACCTTC. V is TRBV19 and J is TRBJ1-2; perhaps TRBD1 as D (5 bases). Germline-derived CDR1 and CDR2 are LNHDA and SQIVND (reference sequence). The CDR3 has 16 residues. Trimming pared 4 bases from V and 7 bases from J, leaving 22 bases between.

The rearrangement joins TRBV6-5 to TRBJ2-7; TRBD1 is a possible D gene (6 bases). Germline V gives CDR1 MNHEY, CDR2 SVGAGI. The CDR3 runs 15 residues. The V end was cut by 2 bases, the J end by 5 bases, with 16 bases between. As DNA, the CDR3 is TGTGCCAGCAGTTACCAAGAGACAGGCCCCCACGAGCAGTACTTC. Translating gives CASSYQETGPHEQYF.

The chain has TRBV9 and TRBJ1-5; 8 nucleotides align to TRBD1. From germline, CDR1 is SGDLS and CDR2 YYNGEE. The V segment lost 3 bases and the J segment 10 bases; nucleotides outside the gene matches: 9. The length of the CDR3 is 14 residues. The CDR3 reads CASSATQGDVPQHF. CDR3 sequence (DNA): TGTGCCAGCAGCGCTACACAGGGGGACGTACCCCAGCATTTT.

The chain recombines TRBV5-8 with TRBJ1-2, with 7 positions matching TRBD1. This CDR3 spans 15 amino acids. V lost 0 bases, J lost 4 bases, and 6 bases stayed unmatched. Germline loops: CDR1 SGHTS, CDR2 YDEGEE. CDR3 protein: CASSLAKTGVYGYTF. CDR3 DNA sequence: TGTGCCAGCAGCTTGGCCAAAACAGGGGTCTATGGCTACACCTTC.

V gene TRBV19 combines with J gene TRBJ1-2; D possibly corresponds to TRBD1 (6 bases). The CDR3 runs 17 residues. Germline lookup yields CDR1 LNHDA and CDR2 SQIVND (reference sequence). Trimming cost V 1 base and J 3 bases, with 18 bases left between them. CDR3 region: CASSIVTGRGADYGYTF. In DNA, the CDR3 is TGTGCCAGTAGTATAGTCACGGGCCGGGGGGCCGACTATGGCTACACCTTC. The full variable domain, in which reference TRBV19 and TRBJ1-2 provide the parts outside the CDR3, is DGGITQSPKYLFRKEGQNVTLSCEQNLNHDAMYWYRQDPGQGLRLIYYSQIVNDFQKGDIAEGYSVSREKKESFPLTVTSAQKNPTAFYLCASSIVTGRGADYGYTFGSGTRLTVV.

The genes are TRBV6-4 and TRBJ1-1, with 7 bases that match TRBD1. The CDR3 loop spans 15 amino acids. Trimming took 4 bases from V and 3 from J; bases not matched to a gene: 8. CDR1 is MRHNA, CDR2 SNTAGT, per germline. Here the CDR3 reads CASSVTGSRYTEAFF. For the CDR3, the DNA is TGTGCCAGCAGTGTGACAGGGAGTAGGTACACTGAAGCTTTCTTT.

V usage is TRBV2 and J usage is TRBJ1-5; D not certain. There are 13 residues in the CDR3. Per germline, CDR1 SNHLY and CDR2 FYNNEI. V was cut by 6 bases and J by 7 bases, with 13 bases left in between. The CDR3, as DNA: TGTGCCAGCAGGGGCCTTAAGGTCCAGCCCCAGCATTTT. Translating it yields CASRGLKVQPQHF.

Regarding this clone: The sample carries other DNA sequences with the same CDR3. Here the CDR3 reads CAISEWSSGRALYEQYF. CDR3 bases: TGTGCCATCAGTGAATGGAGTAGCGGGAGGGCCTTGTACGAGCAGTACTTC. The chain joins TRBV10-3 to TRBJ2-7, with 11 bases identical to TRBD2. The CDR3 runs to 17 residues. Germline values: CDR1 ENHRY, CDR2 SYGVKD. V lost 3 bases, J lost 4 bases, and 11 bases stayed unmatched.

The rearrangement links TRBV2 to TRBJ2-1, with D uncertain. The germline V gene encodes CDR1 SNHLY and CDR2 FYNNEI. V lost 6 bases and J lost 0, with 9 bases in between. There are 14 residues in the CDR3. The CDR3 DNA follows: TGTGCCAGCAGGCGAGCAGGCTCCTACAATGAGCAGTTCTTC. Protein product: CASRRAGSYNEQFF.

Of note for this clone: The junction differs from germline at one of its ends, possibly a read error. The chain recombines TRBV5-1 with TRBJ2-7, with D perhaps being TRBD1 or TRBD2 (5 bases each). Germline assignment: CDR1 SGHRS and CDR2 YFSETQ. The CDR3 runs to 15 residues. The CDR3 DNA reads TGCGCCAGCAGATTGGGGGAGATCCGGGTGTACGAGCAGTACTTC. It encodes CASRLGEIRVYEQYF.

The rearrangement joins TRBV27 to TRBJ2-3; a weak D match, TRBD2 (6 bases). V gave up 3 bases and J gave up 7 bases, with 17 bases separating them. Germline V lookup: CDR1 MNHEY, CDR2 SMNVEV (reference sequence). This CDR3 comprises 15 residues. CDR3 in amino acids: CASSFSGQGGNTQYF. The CDR3 nucleotides are TGTGCCAGCAGTTTTAGCGGACAAGGAGGGAATACGCAGTATTTT.

The V gene is TRBV30, the J gene TRBJ1-1, with D hard to call. The CDR3 is 13 amino acids. V gave up 0 bases and J gave up 2 bases, with 7 bases separating them. Germline CDR1 GTSNPN, CDR2 SVGIG (reference sequence). CDR3 nucleotides: TGTGCCTGGAGTGTACCGGGTAACACTGAAGCTTTCTTT. It encodes CAWSVPGNTEAFF.

The chain is built from TRBV28 and TRBJ1-5; D is uncertain. V dropped 6 bases and J dropped 0 bases, with 15 bases sitting between them. The length of the CDR3 is 16 residues. Germline values: CDR1 MDHEN, CDR2 SYDVKM. CDR3 sequence: CASRDGREYSNQPQHF. For the CDR3, the DNA is TGTGCCAGCAGGGACGGACGGGAGTATAGCAATCAGCCCCAGCATTTT.

This chain joins TRBV7-2 and TRBJ1-1; D uncertain. This CDR3 region has 14 residues. The germline CDR1 and CDR2 sequences are SGHTA and FQGNSA. V lost 3 bases, J lost 4 bases, and 12 bases lay in between. CDR3 DNA sequence: TGTGCCAGCAGCTTCCCTAGGCCGGGCACTGAAGCTTTCTTT. Its translation: CASSFPRPGTEAFF.

The V call is TRBV28, the J call TRBJ2-7; D might be TRBD1 (6 bases). The CDR3 runs 15 residues. V was trimmed by 5 bases and J by 1 base, leaving 15 bases between them. Germline lookup yields CDR1 MDHEN and CDR2 SYDVKM. CDR3 protein: CASSIQRGWSYEQYF. CDR3 in DNA: TGTGCCAGCAGTATTCAGAGGGGGTGGTCCTACGAGCAGTACTTC.

The V and J genes are TRBV7-8 and TRBJ1-5, with D unclear. V was shortened by 5 bases and J by 7 bases, with 21 bases between the two germline ends. The germline CDR1 and CDR2 sequences are SGHVS and FQNEAQ. The CDR3 consists of 16 residues. The CDR3 loop is CASSQLTRATGQPQHF. Here the CDR3 DNA reads TGTGCCAGCAGCCAACTAACGCGTGCCACGGGGCAGCCCCAGCATTTT.

The sample holds a few counts of this clone. J is TRBJ1-6 and V is TRBV6-5; 7 nucleotides match TRBD1. This CDR3 has 14 residues. Per germline, CDR1 MNHEY and CDR2 SVGAGI. V was clipped by 8 bases and J by 4 bases; unmatched bases: 5. The CDR3: CASFGTVYNSPLHF. The CDR3 bases are TGTGCCAGCTTCGGGACAGTGTATAATTCACCCCTCCACTTT.

This rearrangement joins TRBV7-9 to TRBJ1-1, with D maybe TRBD1 (5 bases). Trimming took 8 bases from V and 5 from J, leaving 27 bases between them. Germline-derived CDR1 and CDR2 are SEHNR and FQNEAQ (reference sequence). CDR3 size: 17 residues. CDR3: CASYQPGAAILGTEAFF. The CDR3 region has the DNA TGTGCCAGCTATCAACCTGGGGCGGCTATCCTGGGGACTGAAGCTTTCTTT. Full variable domain (remainder filled in from reference TRBV7-9 and TRBJ1-1): DTGVSQNPRHKITKRGQNVTFRCDPISEHNRLYWYRQTLGQGPEFLTYFQNEAQLEKSRLLSDRFSAERPKGSFSTLEIQRTEQGDSAMYLCASYQPGAAILGTEAFFGQGTRLTVV.

The genes are TRBV15 and TRBJ1-1; 7 bases agree with TRBD1. The CDR3 sequence is 17 residues long. Germline values: CDR1 LNHNV, CDR2 YYDKDF (reference sequence). V shed 4 bases, J shed 3 bases, and the junction held 14 bases outside the gene matches. The CDR3: CATSTRQGPSAYTEAFF. CDR3 DNA: TGTGCCACCAGCACCAGACAGGGCCCATCGGCGTACACTGAAGCTTTCTTT.

The V and J genes are TRBV25-1 and TRBJ1-6, with TRBD1 as a possible D gene (5 bases). The CDR3 extends over 15 amino acids. The V end was cut by 2 bases, the J end by 7 bases, with 12 bases between. Germline V gives CDR1 MGHDK, CDR2 SYGVNS. CDR3 residues: CASSEATARNSPLHF. CDR3 in DNA: TGTGCCAGCAGTGAAGCGACAGCCCGAAATTCACCCCTCCACTTT.